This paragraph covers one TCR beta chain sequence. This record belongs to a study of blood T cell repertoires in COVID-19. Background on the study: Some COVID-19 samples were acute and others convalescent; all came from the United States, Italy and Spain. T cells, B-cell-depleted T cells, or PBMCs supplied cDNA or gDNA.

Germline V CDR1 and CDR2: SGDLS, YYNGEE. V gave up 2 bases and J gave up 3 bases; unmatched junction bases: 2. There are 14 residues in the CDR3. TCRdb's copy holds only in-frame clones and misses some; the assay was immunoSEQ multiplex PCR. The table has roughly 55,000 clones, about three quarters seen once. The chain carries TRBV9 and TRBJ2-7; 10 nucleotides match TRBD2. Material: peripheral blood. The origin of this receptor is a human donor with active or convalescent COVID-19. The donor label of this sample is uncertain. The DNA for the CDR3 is TGTGCCAGCAGCGTTAGCGGGGGGAACTACGAGCAGTACTTC. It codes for CASSVSGGNYEQYF. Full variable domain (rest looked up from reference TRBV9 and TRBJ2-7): DSGVTQTPKHLITATGQRVTLRCSPRSGDLSVYWYQQSLDQGLQFLIQYYNGEERAKGNILERFSAQQFPDLHSELNLSSLELGDSALYFCASSVSGGNYEQYFGPGTRLTVT.